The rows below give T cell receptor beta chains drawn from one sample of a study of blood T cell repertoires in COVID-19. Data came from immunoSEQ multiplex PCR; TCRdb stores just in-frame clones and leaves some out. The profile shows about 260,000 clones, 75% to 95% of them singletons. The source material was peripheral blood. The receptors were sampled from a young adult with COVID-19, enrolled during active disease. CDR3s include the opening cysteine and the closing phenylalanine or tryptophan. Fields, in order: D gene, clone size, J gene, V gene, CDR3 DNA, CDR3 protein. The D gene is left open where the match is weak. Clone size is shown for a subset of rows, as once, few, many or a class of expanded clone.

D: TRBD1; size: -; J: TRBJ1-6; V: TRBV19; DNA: TGTGCCAGTACGATGGCCGGGACAGGGGGATTTTCACCCCTCCACTTT; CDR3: CASTMAGTGGFSPLHF
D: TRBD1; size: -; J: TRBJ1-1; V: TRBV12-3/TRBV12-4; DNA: TGTGCCAGCAGGACGGACAGGGAGGCTTTCTTT; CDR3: CASRTDREAFF
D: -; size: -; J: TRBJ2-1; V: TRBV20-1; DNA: TGCAGTGCTAGTCCGGCGGGATGGGGTGAGCAGTTCTTC; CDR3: CSASPAGWGEQFF
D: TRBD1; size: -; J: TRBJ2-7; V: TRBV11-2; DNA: TGTGCCAGCAGCCTAGGACAGGGGGCGATTATTTACGAGCAGTACTTC; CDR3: CASSLGQGAIIYEQYF
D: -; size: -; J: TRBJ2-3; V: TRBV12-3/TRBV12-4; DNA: TGTGCCAGCAGTTTAGGTCTGGATACGCAGTATTTT; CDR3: CASSLGLDTQYF
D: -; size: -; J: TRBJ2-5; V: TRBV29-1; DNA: TGCAGCGGAGGGAGAGAGACCCAGTACTTC; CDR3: CSGGRETQYF
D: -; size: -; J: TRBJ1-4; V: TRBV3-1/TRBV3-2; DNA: TGTGCCAGCAGCCAAGTCCTTCAGAGGGGGGAAAAACTGTTTTTT; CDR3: CASSQVLQRGEKLFF
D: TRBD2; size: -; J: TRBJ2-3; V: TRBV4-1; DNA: TGCGCCAGCAGCTACGGACTAGGGACAGATACGCAGTATTTT; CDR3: CASSYGLGTDTQYF
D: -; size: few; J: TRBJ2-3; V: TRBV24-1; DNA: TGTGCCACCAGTGATGCCCCGGGATCGGATACGCAGTATTTT; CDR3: CATSDAPGSDTQYF
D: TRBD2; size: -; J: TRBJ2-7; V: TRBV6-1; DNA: TGTGCCAGCAGTGACCCGGGAGGACTTGGGCAGTACTTC; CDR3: CASSDPGGLGQYF
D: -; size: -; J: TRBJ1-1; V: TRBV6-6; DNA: TGTGCCAGCAGTTATTCGACAGAGAACACTGAAGCTTTCTTT; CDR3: CASSYSTENTEAFF
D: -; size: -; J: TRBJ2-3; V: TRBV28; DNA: TGTGCCAGCAGCCCAATAGCAGGGGCCCTGGACCCAGATACGCAGTATTTT; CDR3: CASSPIAGALDPDTQYF
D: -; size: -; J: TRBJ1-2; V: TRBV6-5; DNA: TGTGCCAGCGGTAGGGGCCAGGGCTACACCTTC; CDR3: CASGRGQGYTF
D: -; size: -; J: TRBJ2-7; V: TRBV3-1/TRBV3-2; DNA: TGTGCCAGCAGCCAAGGTGGCGGCTACGAGCAGTACTTC; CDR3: CASSQGGGYEQYF
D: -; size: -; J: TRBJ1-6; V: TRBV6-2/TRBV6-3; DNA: TGTGCCAGCAGCCCCTTGGGCTCACCCCTCCACTTT; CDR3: CASSPLGSPLHF
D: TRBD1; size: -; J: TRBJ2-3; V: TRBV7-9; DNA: TGTGCCAGCAGCGGCAGGGGGCCTACGCAGTATTTT; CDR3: CASSGRGPTQYF
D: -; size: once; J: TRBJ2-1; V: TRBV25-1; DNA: TGTGCCAGCAGTGCCCGATCACGAGGATACAATGAGCAGTTCTTC; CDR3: CASSARSRGYNEQFF
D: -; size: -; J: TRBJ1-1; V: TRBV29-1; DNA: TGCAGCGTTGTTAAGGGAGGAACTGAAGCTTTCTTT; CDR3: CSVVKGGTEAFF
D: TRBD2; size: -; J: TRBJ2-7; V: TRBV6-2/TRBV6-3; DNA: TGTGCCAGCACCCCCCTCGGGAGCGGGAGCCGTTACGAGCAGTACTTC; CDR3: CASTPLGSGSRYEQYF
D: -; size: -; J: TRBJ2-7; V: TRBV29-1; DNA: TGCAGCGTTGGAGCGAGAGGGTCCTACGAGCAGTACTTC; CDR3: CSVGARGSYEQYF
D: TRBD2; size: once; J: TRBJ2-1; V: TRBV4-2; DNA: TGTGCCAGCAGCCAAGAGAGCGGGAGCCGGAATGAGCAGTTCTTC; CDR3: CASSQESGSRNEQFF
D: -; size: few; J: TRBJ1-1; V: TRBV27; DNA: TGTGCCAGCAGTTTATTTCAGGGGAACACTGAAGCTTTCTTT; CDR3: CASSLFQGNTEAFF
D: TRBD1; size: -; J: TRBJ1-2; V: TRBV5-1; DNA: TGCGCCAGCAGCTCGCGGACAGGGGAGGGCTACACCTTC; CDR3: CASSSRTGEGYTF
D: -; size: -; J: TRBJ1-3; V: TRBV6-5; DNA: -; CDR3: CASSSSTGTGNTIYF
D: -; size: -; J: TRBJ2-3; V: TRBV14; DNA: TGTGCCAGCAGCCACAGATTTGCCCGGGGCACAGATACGCAGTATTTT; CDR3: CASSHRFARGTDTQYF
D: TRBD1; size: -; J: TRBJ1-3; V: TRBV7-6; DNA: TGTGCCAGCAGCTCGCCGGACAGGGACTCTGGAAACACCATATATTTT; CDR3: CASSSPDRDSGNTIYF
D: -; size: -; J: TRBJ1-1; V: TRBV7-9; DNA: TGTGCCAGCAGCGCCGACAAAACTGAAGCTTTCTTT; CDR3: CASSADKTEAFF
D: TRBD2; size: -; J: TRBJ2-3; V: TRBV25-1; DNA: TGTGCCAGCAGTGGCGGACTAGCGGGAGGGTCGGTGGATACGCAGTATTTT; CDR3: CASSGGLAGGSVDTQYF
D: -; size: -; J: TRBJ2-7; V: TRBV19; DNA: TGTGCCAGTAGTTATGACCATAGTCAGCGGAGCTACGAGCAGTACTTC; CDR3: CASSYDHSQRSYEQYF
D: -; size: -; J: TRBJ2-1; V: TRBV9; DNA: TGTGCCAGCAGCGTGACTGACAATGAGCAGTTCTTC; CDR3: CASSVTDNEQFF
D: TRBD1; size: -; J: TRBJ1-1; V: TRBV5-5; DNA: TGTGCCAGCAGCAGGACAGGGGGGCCTGAAGCTTTCTTT; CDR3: CASSRTGGPEAFF
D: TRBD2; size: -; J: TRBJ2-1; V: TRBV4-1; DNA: TGCGCCAGCAGCCCCCCGGGAGGATGGGGTGAGCAGTTCTTC; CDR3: CASSPPGGWGEQFF
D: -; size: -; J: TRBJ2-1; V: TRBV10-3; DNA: TGTGCCATCAGCAGACAAGAGGGCAATGAGCAGTTCTTC; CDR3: CAISRQEGNEQFF
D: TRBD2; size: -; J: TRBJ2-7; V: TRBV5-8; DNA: TGTGCCAGCAGCGAGAGGACTAGCGGGAAAGGGAAGAGGGACGAGCAGTACTTC; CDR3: CASSERTSGKGKRDEQYF
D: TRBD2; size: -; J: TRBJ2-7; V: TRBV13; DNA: TGTGCCAGCAGCTTACTAGCGGGAGGGTTTGGCGAGCAGTACTTC; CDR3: CASSLLAGGFGEQYF
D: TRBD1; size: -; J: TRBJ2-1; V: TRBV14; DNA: TGTGCCAGCAGCCTGACAGGGGGTATCTACAATGAGCAGTTCTTC; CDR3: CASSLTGGIYNEQFF
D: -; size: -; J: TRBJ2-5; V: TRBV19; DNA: TGTGCCAGTAGTGCTACTGGGGGACTGAACAAAGAGACCCAGTACTTC; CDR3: CASSATGGLNKETQYF
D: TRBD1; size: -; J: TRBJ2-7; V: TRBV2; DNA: TGTGCCAGCAAGGGGCGACAGGGGGACTACGAGCAGTACTTC; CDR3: CASKGRQGDYEQYF
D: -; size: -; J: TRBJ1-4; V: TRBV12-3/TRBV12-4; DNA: TGTGCCAGCAGCCCTAACGTGGAGAGACTGTTTTTT; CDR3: CASSPNVERLFF
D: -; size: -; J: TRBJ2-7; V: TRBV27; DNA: TGTGCCAGCAGTCCGATGGGGAGTCAGTACGAGCAGTACTTC; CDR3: CASSPMGSQYEQYF
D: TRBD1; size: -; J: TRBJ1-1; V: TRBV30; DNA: TGTGCCTGGAGTATGGACAGGGGGGACACTGAAGCTTTCTTT; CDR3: CAWSMDRGDTEAFF
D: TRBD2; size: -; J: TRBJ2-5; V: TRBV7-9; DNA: TGTGCCAGCAGCTTAGGGACTAGCGGGAAAGAGACCCAGTACTTC; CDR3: CASSLGTSGKETQYF
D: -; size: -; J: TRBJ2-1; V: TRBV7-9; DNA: TGTGCCAGCAGCGTAACATATGAGCAGTTCTTC; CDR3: CASSVTYEQFF
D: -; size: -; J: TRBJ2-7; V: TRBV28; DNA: TGTGCCAGCAGTCCCTATAAGCGGCTCTACGAGCAGTACTTC; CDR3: CASSPYKRLYEQYF
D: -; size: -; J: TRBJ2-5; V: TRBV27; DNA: TGTGCCAGCAGTTTGAAGGGGTTAGGGGAGACCCAGTACTTC; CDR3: CASSLKGLGETQYF
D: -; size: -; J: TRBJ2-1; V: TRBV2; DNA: TGTGCCAGCAGAGGGGCCGGAGCCTACAATGAGCAGTTCTTC; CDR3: CASRGAGAYNEQFF
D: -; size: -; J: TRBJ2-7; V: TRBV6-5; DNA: TGTGCCAGCAGTCTAGCCCCCACCCTACAGCAGTACTTC; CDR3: CASSLAPTLQQYF
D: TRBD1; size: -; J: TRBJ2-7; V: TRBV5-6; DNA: TGTGCCAGCAGCGCCGGACAGGGACCCTACGAGCAGTACTTC; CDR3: CASSAGQGPYEQYF
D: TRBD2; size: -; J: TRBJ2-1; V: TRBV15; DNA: TGTGCCACCCCTCCCTGGCGGGAGGGCCCCCTGAATGAGCAGTTCTTC; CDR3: CATPPWREGPLNEQFF
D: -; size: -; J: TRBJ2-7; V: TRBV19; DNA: TGTGCCAGTAGTCCTATAGGGGGTGTTGCGGGAGCTTCCTCCTACGAGCAGTACTTC; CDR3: CASSPIGGVAGASSYEQYF
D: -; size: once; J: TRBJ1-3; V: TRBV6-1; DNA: TGTGCCAGCAGTGAGAGGGAACCAACCTCTGGAAACACCATATATTTT; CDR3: CASSEREPTSGNTIYF
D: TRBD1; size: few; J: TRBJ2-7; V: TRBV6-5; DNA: TGTGCCAGCACCCCCCAGACAGGGGGGTACTACGAGCAGTACTTC; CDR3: CASTPQTGGYYEQYF
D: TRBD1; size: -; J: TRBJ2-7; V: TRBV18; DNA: TGTGCCAGCTCACAGGGACAGGGGGCGGCCTACGAGCAGTACTTC; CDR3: CASSQGQGAAYEQYF
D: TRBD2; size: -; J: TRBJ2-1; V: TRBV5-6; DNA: TGTGCCAGCAGGCATAGCGGGAGTTCTGAGCAGTTCTTC; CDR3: CASRHSGSSEQFF
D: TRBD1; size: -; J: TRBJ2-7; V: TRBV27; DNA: TGTGCCAGCAGTCCCGGGACAGGGGGTTCCTACGAGCAGTACTTC; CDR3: CASSPGTGGSYEQYF